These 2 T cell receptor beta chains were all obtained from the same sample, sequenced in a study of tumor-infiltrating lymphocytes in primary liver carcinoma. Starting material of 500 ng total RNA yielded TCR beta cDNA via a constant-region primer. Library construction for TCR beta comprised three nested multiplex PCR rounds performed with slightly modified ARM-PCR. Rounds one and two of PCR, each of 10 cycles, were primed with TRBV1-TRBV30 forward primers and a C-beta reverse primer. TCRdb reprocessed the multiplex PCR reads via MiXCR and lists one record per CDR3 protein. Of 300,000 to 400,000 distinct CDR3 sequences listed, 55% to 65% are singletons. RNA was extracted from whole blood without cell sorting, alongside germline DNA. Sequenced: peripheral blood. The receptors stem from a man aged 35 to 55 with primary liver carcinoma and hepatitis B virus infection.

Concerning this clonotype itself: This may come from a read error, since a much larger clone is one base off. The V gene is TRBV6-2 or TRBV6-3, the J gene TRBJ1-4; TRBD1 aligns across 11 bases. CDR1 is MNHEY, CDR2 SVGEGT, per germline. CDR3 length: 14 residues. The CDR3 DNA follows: TGTCCCAGCAGTTCCTGGACAGGGGGCAGGAAACTGTTTTTT. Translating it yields CPSSSWTGGRKLFF.

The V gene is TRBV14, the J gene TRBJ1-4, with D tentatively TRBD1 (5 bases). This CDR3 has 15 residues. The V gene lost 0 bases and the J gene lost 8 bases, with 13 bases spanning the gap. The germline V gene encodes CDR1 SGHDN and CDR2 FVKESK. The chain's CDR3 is CASSQDLPKGEKLFF. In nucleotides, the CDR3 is TGTGCCAGCAGCCAAGATCTTCCGAAGGGGGAAAAACTGTTTTTT. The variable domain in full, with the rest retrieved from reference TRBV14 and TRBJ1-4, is EAGVTQFPSHSVIEKGQTVTLRCDPISGHDNLYWYRRVMGKEIKFLLHFVKESKQDESGMPNNRFLAERTGGTYSTLKVQPAELEDSGVYFCASSQDLPKGEKLFFGSGTQLSVL.